This T cell receptor (beta chain) comes out of a study of CD8 T cells in Susac syndrome. The CDR3 is 14 amino acids. Per germline, CDR1 MNHEY and CDR2 SVGEGT. The V end was cut by 2 bases, the J end by 3 bases, with 8 bases between. Controls matched for sex and age were healthy donors. Reverse transcription of about 0.45 to 1 ug RNA was carried out with random hexamers. One entry per CDR3 protein results from TCRdb running MiXCR on the immunoSEQ multiplex PCR reads. The table lists 150,000 or so distinct CDR3 sequences, around 93% of them singletons, with 0.13% in the top ten. Sequences were obtained from CD4+ T cells from PBMCs. This chain uses TRBV6-2 or TRBV6-3 with TRBJ1-5; no firm D call. This sequence originates from a human donor in good health. The CDR3 loop reads CASSYKAFNQPQHF. CDR3 coding DNA: TGTGCCAGCAGTTACAAGGCCTTCAATCAGCCCCAGCATTTT.